This record looks at one T cell receptor beta chain sequence and its context. This clonotype has only a few counts. Its antigen is unknown. Per-nucleotide qualities are absent, and no much larger clonotype sits a single base away. The data stem from a study of identical twins (dated by TCRdb to 2015 to 2016). Broadly, across the study: The study deep-sequenced TCR alpha and beta repertoires from monozygotic twins, unrelated adults of various ages and cord blood to test whether fetal clonotypes persist. Replicate twin experiments were performed at different times using different library preparation protocols to rule out contamination. Results and caveats for the whole study, not just this receptor: Out-of-frame TCR alpha sharing in monozygotic twins was systematically underestimated by recombination models, whereas sharing between unrelated individuals was in agreement with the recombination models. Abundant cord blood beta clonotypes carried fewer insertions; young adult naive repertoires showed a weaker similar trend, while memory repertoires showed none. Invariant T cells such as MAIT and iNKT could partly confound zero-insertion analyses, although diverse VJ usage argued against such confounding for most clonotypes. Because the same donors could not be followed over many years, the conclusions depended on cross-sectional statistical analysis. A weaker excess of twin sharing was found in beta out-of-frame sequences because the signal-to-noise ratio was lowered by fewer shared sequences. Compared with coincidental sharing between unrelated individuals, out-of-frame TCR alpha sequences shared between twins showed an excess of sequences with low generation probability.

CDR1 MNHEY and CDR2 SVGEGT are derived from the germline V gene. The trim is 4 bases for V and 0 bases for J, with a gap of 8 bases between the germline ends. Inclusive of the bounding cysteine and phenylalanine, the CDR3 is 14 residues long. The only DNA kept is the CDR3, 42 bases in frame from the first base. Only healthy Caucasian donors were included. The twin cohort consisted of three pairs of female monozygotic twins, all aged about 18 to 29 years. Positive isolation kits from Invitrogen were used to isolate CD4+ and CD8+ T cell populations. The library was built by means of 5' RACE. TCRdb lists the instrument as Illumina HiSeq 2000. Template switching introduced a universal primer binding site; the final cDNA contained a unique molecular identifier, enabling accurate counting of TCR cDNA molecules. Specific primers in the conserved constant-segment region were used to synthesize first-strand cDNA for TCR alpha and beta chains. Each cDNA library was double barcoded, with a SMART-Mk sample barcode plus Illumina barcodes, to control for contamination. TruSeq adapter sequences and Illumina sample barcodes were added in two successive PCR steps. The TCR alpha and beta cDNA libraries were sequenced on the Illumina HiSeq platform using custom primers. In the paper's pipeline: Raw reads were processed with MiGEC to extract unique molecular identifiers, and MiXCR was used to determine CDR3 positions. For each individual, recombination models were inferred using an EM algorithm with the repgenHMM and IGoR tools. Shared clonotype analysis was performed with the tcR package in R, normalizing sharing by the product of cloneset sizes. Out-of-frame nonproductive sequences were analyzed to study raw recombination free of thymic and clonal selection effects. Through fastp at Q25 and MiXCR, TCRdb rebuilt clones from the public reads, retaining in-frame beta chains. Rows merge per CDR3 protein into single entries with the most common DNA and genes. Clone size and V and J calls follow TCRdb, not the original study. Present in this sample are approximately 230,000 distinct CDR3 sequences, around 6.5% of which were seen just once. The ten largest account for about 14% of the sample.

The sample also formed part of further work on T cells expressing NK-cell markers. Taken from the second paper: Three sorted T-cell subsets (CD3+CD56+NKG2C+, CD3+CD56+NKG2C- and CD3+CD56-NKG2C+) from under 10 donors had their TCR beta-chain repertoires profiled. Of the eight sequenced donors, seven were found to be HCMV-seropositive and one was found to be HCMV-seronegative. In several experiments an anti-gammadeltaTCR antibody was added to restrict sorting to alphabetaTCR-expressing T cells. In roughly 6 donors, the dominant CD3+CD56+NKG2C+ clonotypes were among the top 10 CD8+ clonotypes and accounted for about 1.0-7.0% of CD8+ T cells. Those dominant clonotypes were again the most abundant among CD3+CD56-NKG2C+ cells in four donors, at roughly 28.3-60.1%. Whether the expanded NKG2C-expressing T cell clones were specific for HCMV antigens remained unclear. The study sequenced eight donors, all healthy volunteers chosen at random: three men and five women. HCMV serostatus was determined by detecting HCMV-specific IgG in serum with a commercial ELISA kit. MIGEC handled demultiplexing of the reads and grouping by UMI, while MiTCR was used to assemble and quantify clonotypes. Only TCR cDNA sequences supported by at least two reads were kept to exclude erroneous sequences. The tcR package was used for downstream repertoire analysis, and clonotypes were matched between fractions using CDR3 nucleotide sequence together with V segment. VDJmatch was used to annotate antigen specificity against VDJdb, with one amino acid substitution in CDR3 allowed.

Recombination connected TRBV6-2 or TRBV6-3 to TRBJ2-3; the D gene cannot be resolved reliably. This TCR was sampled from a young woman in good health. Sequenced sample: CD8+ T cells sorted from blood. The CDR3 reads as follows: CASSLTESTDTQYF. DNA sequence: TGTGCCAGCAGTTTGACGGAAAGCACAGATACGCAGTATTTT.